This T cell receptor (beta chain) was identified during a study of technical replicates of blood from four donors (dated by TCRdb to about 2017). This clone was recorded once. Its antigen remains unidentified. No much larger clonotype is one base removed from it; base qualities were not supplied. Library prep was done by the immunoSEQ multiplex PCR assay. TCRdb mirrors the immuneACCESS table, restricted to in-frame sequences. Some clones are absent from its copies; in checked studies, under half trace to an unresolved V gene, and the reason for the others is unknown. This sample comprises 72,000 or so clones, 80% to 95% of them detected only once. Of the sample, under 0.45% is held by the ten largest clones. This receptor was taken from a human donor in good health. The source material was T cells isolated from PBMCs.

CDR3 region: CASRRGWDQPQHF. In nucleotide form, the sequence is TGTGCCAGCAGAAGGGGTTGGGATCAGCCCCAGCATTTT. The chain couples TRBV6-5 to TRBJ1-5; tentative D gene TRBD1, with 5 bases matching. The germline V gene provides CDR1 MNHEY and CDR2 SVGAGI. Deletion took 6 bases off V and 5 bases off J, with a span of 11 bases between the germline ends. From its cysteine to its phenylalanine, the CDR3 spans 13 amino acids. The only DNA kept is the CDR3, 39 bases in frame from the first base.